This T cell receptor (beta chain) is drawn from a study of blood T cell repertoires in COVID-19. The junction had 5 bases not matched to a gene; V was cut back by 8 bases and J by 0 bases. The CDR3 contains 14 residues. CDR1 SGHDN and CDR2 FVKESK come from the germline V gene. Per the original data handling: Reference gene primer amplification gave nucleated cell count estimates. Here immunoSEQ multiplex PCR was the method, and the copy in TCRdb shows in-frame clones only, minus some. The DNA was the basis for D and trimming; V, J and clone size are from that table. Here the sample spans approximately 140,000 clones, under 90% being singletons. All enrollees were about 18 to 100 years old and from roughly 26 US areas.

Sequencing was done on a sample of PBMCs or T cells enriched from blood (not recorded which). This chain connects TRBV14 to TRBJ2-3; 7 bases agree with TRBD2. This receptor was obtained from a man aged 35-49 years with acute COVID-19. The CDR3: CASAGRISTDTQYF. The CDR3, as DNA: TGTGCCAGCGCCGGGAGGATTAGCACAGATACGCAGTATTTT.